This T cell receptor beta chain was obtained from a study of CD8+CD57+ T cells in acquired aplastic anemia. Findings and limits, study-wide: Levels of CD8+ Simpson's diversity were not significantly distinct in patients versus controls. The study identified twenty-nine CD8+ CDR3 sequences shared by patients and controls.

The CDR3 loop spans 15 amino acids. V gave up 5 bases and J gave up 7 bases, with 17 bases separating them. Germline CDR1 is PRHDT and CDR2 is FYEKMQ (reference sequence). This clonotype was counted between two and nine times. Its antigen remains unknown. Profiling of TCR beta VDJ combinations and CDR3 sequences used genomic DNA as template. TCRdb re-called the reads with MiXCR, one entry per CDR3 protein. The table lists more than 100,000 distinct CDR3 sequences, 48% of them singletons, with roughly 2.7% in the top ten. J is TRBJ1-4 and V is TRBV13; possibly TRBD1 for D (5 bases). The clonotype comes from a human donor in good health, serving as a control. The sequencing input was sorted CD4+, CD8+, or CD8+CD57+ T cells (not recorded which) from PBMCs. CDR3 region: CASSLGGGLGEKLFF. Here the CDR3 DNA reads TGTGCCAGCAGCCTTGGGGGGGGACTCGGTGAAAAACTGTTTTTT.